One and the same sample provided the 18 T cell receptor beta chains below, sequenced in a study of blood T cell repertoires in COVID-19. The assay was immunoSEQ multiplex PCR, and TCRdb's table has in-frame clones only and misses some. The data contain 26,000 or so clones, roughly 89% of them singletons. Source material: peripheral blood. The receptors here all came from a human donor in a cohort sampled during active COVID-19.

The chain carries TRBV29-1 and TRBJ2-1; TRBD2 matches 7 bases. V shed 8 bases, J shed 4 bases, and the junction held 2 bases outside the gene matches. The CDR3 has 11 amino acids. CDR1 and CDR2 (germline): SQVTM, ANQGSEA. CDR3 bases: TGCAGCTGGGGGGGTTACAATGAGCAGTTCTTC. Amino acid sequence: CSWGGYNEQFF.

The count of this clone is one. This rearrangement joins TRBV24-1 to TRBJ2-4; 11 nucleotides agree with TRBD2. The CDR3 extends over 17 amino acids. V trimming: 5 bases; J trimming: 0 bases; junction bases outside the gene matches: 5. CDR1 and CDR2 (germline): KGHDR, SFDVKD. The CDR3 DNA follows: TGTGCCACCAGTGGTCTAGCGGGAGGTTTAGCCAAAAACATTCAGTACTTC. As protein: CATSGLAGGLAKNIQYF.

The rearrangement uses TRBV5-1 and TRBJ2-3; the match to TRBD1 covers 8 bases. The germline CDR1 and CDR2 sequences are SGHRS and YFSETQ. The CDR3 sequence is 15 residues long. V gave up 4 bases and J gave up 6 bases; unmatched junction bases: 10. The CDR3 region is CASSRTGTPGDTQYF. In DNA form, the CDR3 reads TGCGCCAGCAGCCGGACAGGGACCCCGGGCGATACGCAGTATTTT.

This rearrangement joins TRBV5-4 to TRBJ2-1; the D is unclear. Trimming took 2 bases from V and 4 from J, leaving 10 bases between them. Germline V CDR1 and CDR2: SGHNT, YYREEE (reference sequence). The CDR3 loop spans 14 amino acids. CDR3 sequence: CASSFTGSYNEQFF. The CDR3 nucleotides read TGTGCCAGCAGCTTTACCGGGTCGTACAATGAGCAGTTCTTC.

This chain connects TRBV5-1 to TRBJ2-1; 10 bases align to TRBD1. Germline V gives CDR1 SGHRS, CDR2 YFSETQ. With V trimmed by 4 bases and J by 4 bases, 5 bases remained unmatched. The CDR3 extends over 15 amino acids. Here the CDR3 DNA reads TGCGCCAGCAGCGTCCCGGGACAGGGGTACAATGAGCAGTTCTTC. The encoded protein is CASSVPGQGYNEQFF.

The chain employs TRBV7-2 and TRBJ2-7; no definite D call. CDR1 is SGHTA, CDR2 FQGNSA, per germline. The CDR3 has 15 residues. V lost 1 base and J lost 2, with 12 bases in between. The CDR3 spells CASSLEGFRAYEQYF. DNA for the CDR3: TGTGCCAGCAGCTTAGAAGGCTTTCGGGCCTACGAGCAGTACTTC.

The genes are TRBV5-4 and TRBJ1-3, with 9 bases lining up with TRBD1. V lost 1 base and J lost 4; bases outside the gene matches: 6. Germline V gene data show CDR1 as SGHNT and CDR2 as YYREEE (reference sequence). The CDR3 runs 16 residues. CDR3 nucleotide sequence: TGTGCCAGCAGCTTGAAGGCGACAGGGGGAGGAAACACCATATATTTT. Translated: CASSLKATGGGNTIYF.

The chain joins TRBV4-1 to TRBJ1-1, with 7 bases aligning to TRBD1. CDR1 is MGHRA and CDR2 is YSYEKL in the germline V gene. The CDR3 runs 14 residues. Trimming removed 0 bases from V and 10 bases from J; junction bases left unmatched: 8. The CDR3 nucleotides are TGCGCCAGCAGCCAAGAGGACAGGTCAAGTCGAGCTTTCTTT. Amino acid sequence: CASSQEDRSSRAFF.

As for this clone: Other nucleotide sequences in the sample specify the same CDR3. In nucleotides, the CDR3 is TGCGCCAGCAGCTTAGGACAGGGCGATGAAAAACTGTTTTTT. Protein: CASSLGQGDEKLFF. The chain is built from TRBV5-1 and TRBJ1-4, with 8 nucleotides matching TRBD1. The V gene end was trimmed by 2 bases and the J gene end by 6 bases; junction bases not matched to a gene: 3. Looked up from germline, CDR1 is SGHRS and CDR2 is YFSETQ. The CDR3 totals 14 residues.

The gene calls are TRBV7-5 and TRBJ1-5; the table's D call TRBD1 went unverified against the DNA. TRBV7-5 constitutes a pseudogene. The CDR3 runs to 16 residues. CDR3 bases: TGTGTCAGAAGCTCTCCCGGGACAATTAGCAATCAGCCCCAGCATTTT. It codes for CVRSSPGTISNQPQHF.

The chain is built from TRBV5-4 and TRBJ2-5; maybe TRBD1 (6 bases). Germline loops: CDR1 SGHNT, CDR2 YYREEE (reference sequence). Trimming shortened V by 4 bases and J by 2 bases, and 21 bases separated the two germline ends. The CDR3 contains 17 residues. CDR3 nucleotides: TGTGCCAGCAGCCCAGGGGCGCCGGGGCGTGGGCAAGAGACCCAGTACTTC. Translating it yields CASSPGAPGRGQETQYF.

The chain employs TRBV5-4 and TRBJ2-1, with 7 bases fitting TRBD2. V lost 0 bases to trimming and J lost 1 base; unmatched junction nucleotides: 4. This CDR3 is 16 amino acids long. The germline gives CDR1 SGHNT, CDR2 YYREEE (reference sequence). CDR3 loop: CASSLGSSGSYNEQFF. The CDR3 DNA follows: TGTGCCAGCAGCTTGGGGTCTAGCGGATCCTACAATGAGCAGTTCTTC.

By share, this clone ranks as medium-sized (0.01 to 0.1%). The CDR3 DNA follows: TGTGCCAGCAGTCTCAGCGGGGGTAGCACAGATACGCAGTATTTT. This gives the protein CASSLSGGSTDTQYF. The gene calls are TRBV6-6 and TRBJ2-3, with 8 bases matching TRBD2. V shed 5 bases, J shed 0 bases, and the junction held 4 bases outside the gene matches. The CDR3 sequence is 15 residues long. CDR1 is MNHNY and CDR2 is SVGAGI in the germline V gene (reference sequence).

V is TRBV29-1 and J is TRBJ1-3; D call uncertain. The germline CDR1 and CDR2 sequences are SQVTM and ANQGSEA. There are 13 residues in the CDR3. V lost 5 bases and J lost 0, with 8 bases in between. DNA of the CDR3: TGCAGCGTTCGGGATACCTCTGGAAACACCATATATTTT. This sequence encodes CSVRDTSGNTIYF.

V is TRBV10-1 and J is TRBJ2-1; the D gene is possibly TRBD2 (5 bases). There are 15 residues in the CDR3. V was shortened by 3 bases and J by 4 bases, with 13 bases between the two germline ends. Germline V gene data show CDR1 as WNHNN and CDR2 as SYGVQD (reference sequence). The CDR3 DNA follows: TGCGCCAGCAGTGAATCTAGAGGCGGGTACAATGAGCAGTTCTTC. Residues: CASSESRGGYNEQFF.

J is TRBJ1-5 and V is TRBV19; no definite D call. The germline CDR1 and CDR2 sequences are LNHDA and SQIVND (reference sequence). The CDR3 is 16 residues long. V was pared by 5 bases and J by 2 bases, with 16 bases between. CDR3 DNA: TGTGCCAGTAGTTCAGTAGCCCAGCTGGGCAATCAGCCCCAGCATTTT. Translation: CASSSVAQLGNQPQHF.

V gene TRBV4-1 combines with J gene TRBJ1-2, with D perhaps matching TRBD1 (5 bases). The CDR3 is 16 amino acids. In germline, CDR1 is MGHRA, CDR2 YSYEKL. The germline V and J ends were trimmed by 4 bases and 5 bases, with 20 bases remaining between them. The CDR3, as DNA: TGCGCCAGCAGCCGAGATCCTATCGGGGAGGGGTATGGCTACACCTTC. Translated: CASSRDPIGEGYGYTF.

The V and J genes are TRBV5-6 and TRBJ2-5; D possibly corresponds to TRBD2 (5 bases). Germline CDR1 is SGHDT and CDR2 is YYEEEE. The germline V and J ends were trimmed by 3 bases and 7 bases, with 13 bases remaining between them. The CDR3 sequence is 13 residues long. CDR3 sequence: CASSSTSDGTQYF. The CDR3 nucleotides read TGTGCCAGCAGCTCTACTAGTGATGGGACCCAGTACTTC.